A few counts support the clone carrying this T cell receptor beta chain. The sample comes from a study of blood T cell repertoires in COVID-19. Here immunoSEQ multiplex PCR was the method, and the copy in TCRdb shows in-frame clones only, minus some. The sample records around 320,000 clones, 85% to 90% being singletons. In germline, CDR1 is MRHNA, CDR2 SNTAGT. Trimming cost V 4 bases and J 7 bases, with 11 bases left between them. The CDR3 spans 13 residues. The sequenced sample consisted of PBMCs or T cells enriched from blood (not recorded which). This TCR was recovered from a woman aged 18-29 years with acute COVID-19. The chain has TRBV6-4 and TRBJ1-5; D is undetermined. DNA of the CDR3: TGTGCCAGCAGTGGCGAGGGTGGGCAGCCCCAGCATTTT. Translated, it gives CASSGEGGQPQHF.